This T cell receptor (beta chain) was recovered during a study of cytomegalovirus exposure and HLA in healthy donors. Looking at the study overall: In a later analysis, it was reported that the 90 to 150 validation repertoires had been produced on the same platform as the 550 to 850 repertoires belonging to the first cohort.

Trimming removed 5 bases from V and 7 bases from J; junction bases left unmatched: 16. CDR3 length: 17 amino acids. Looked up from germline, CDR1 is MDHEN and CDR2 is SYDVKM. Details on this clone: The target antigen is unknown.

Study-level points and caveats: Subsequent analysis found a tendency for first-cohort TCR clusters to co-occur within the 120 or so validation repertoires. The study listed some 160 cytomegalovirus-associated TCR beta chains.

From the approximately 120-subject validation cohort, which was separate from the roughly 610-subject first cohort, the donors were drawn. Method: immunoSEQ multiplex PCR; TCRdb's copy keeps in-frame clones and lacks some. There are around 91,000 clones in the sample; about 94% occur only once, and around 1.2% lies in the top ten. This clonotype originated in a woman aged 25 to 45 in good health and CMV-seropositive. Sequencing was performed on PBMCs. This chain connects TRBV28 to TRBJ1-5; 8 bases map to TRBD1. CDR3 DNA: TGTGCCAGCAGTCTAAACATCGGGACAGGAGGAACCCAGCCCCAGCATTTT. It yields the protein CASSLNIGTGGTQPQHF.